One sample yielded the 12 T cell receptor beta chains listed below, sequenced in a study of T cells in women clearing cervical HPV infection (dated by TCRdb to 2016 to 2019). Library prep was done by the immunoSEQ multiplex PCR assay. Here the immuneACCESS table is served through TCRdb, limited to in-frame sequences with V and J called. Missing clones are a known gap in these copies; in checked studies unresolved V genes cover under half, and the rest lacks a known reason. The sample's clone listing holds over 35,000 clones. Less than 40% of the sample is in the top ten clones. Sequences were obtained from blood buffy coat. The receptor source for this set is a woman aged 18 to 75 with a cervical HPV16 infection that either progressed to CIN3+ or cleared (not recorded which).

Regarding this clone: The read is 3 residues too short to cover the CDR3 end, so that end is filled in from the germline J gene. V is TRBV7-3 and J is TRBJ2-3, with 7 bases aligning to TRBD2. The V segment lost 5 bases and the J segment 2 bases; nucleotides outside the gene matches: 16. CDR1 and CDR2 (germline): SGHTA, FQGTGA. CDR3 length: 18 amino acids. Incomplete CDR3 DNA: TGTGCCAGCAGCCCAAACTCTCCATGGGGGGGGACCACAGATACG. Amino acids: CASSPNSPWGGTTDT. The full CDR3 protein is CASSPNSPWGGTTDTQYF.

A remark on this clone: The CDR3 end lies 3 residues beyond the end of the read and is filled in from the germline J gene. This chain joins TRBV29-1 and TRBJ1-4, with D maybe TRBD1 (6 bases). V was pared by 7 bases and J by 3 bases, with 12 bases between. This CDR3 spans 13 amino acids. Germline loops: CDR1 SQVTM, CDR2 ANQGSEA. The CDR3 reads CSGFTGSNEKLFF. Incomplete CDR3 DNA: TGCAGCGGGTTCACAGGGTCTAATGAAAAA.

Worth noting for this clone: The read stops 3 residues short of the end of the CDR3; the missing end is completed from the germline J gene. The rearrangement links TRBV2 to TRBJ1-3; the match to TRBD1 covers 8 bases. This CDR3 is 14 amino acids long. The V gene's germline CDR1 is SNHLY and CDR2 FYNNEI. Losses at the gene ends were 6 bases for V and 2 bases for J; bases not matched to a gene: 3. The CDR3 DNA, read in part, is TGTGCCAGCAGCCCGGACAGGGCTGGAAACACC. This gives the protein CASSPDRAGNT. The CDR3, in full, reads CASSPDRAGNTIYF.

Regarding this clone: The read ends 3 residues before the CDR3 terminus; that terminus is restored from the germline J gene. J is TRBJ2-2 and V is TRBV4-2; 8 bases are a match to TRBD1. This CDR3 region has 19 residues. CDR1 is LGHNA, CDR2 YNFKEQ, per germline. V lost 4 bases and J lost 2; bases outside the gene matches: 15. CDR3 sequence reads: CASSRRQGIPPSNTGELFF. CDR3 DNA (partial): TGTGCCAGCAGCCGACGACAGGGGATCCCCCCCTCCAACACCGGGGAG.

Notes on this clone: Read coverage stops 3 residues before the CDR3 terminus; the germline J gene supplies the remainder. This sequence joins TRBV5-1 and TRBJ2-2, with 10 positions matching TRBD1. Losses at the gene ends were 2 bases for V and 6 bases for J; bases not matched to a gene: 4. CDR1 and CDR2 (germline): SGHRS, YFSETQ. The CDR3 is 15 residues long. CDR3 sequence: CASSFDRGQSGELFF. The covered CDR3 bases are TGCGCCAGCAGCTTCGACAGGGGGCAGTCCGGGGAG.

CDR3 DNA, as far as it was read: TGTGCCTGGGCGCCCGGGACAGGGATTGAAAAG. Amino acid sequence: CAWAPGTGIEK. The complete CDR3 protein is CAWAPGTGIEKLFF. The chain links TRBV30 to TRBJ2-2; 9 bases align to TRBD1. Read coverage stops 3 residues before the CDR3 terminus; the germline J gene supplies the remainder. The CDR3 totals 14 residues. The germline CDR1 and CDR2 sequences are GTSNPN and SVGIG (reference sequence).

Comments on this clone: The CDR3 is cut off 3 residues early in the read; its end comes from the germline J gene. This chain joins TRBV5-6 and TRBJ2-7; 8 bases line up with TRBD1. Germline V lookup: CDR1 SGHDT, CDR2 YYEEEE. After removal of 4 bases from V and 3 bases from J, the junction contained 3 bases not matched to a gene. This CDR3 is built from 13 residues. CDR3 DNA (partial): TGTGCCAGCAGCAAAGGGACAGGCTACGAG. Its translation is CASSKGTGYE. The CDR3 in its entirety is CASSKGTGYEQYF.

As to this clone: Sequencing ends 3 residues short of the CDR3 end; the germline J gene provides the rest. The rearrangement links TRBV14 to TRBJ2-2; the D is unclear. CDR3 length: 15 amino acids. Germline V gives CDR1 SGHDN, CDR2 FVKESK. Between the trimmed V and J ends, which lost 1 base and 0 bases, there was a span of 6 bases. The CDR3 spells CASSQGPSNTGELFF. The sequenced CDR3 bases are TGTGCCAGCAGCCAAGGTCCTTCGAACACCGGGGAG. Complete variable domain (other parts from reference TRBV14 and TRBJ2-2): EAGVTQFPSHSVIEKGQTVTLRCDPISGHDNLYWYRRVMGKEIKFLLHFVKESKQDESGMPNNRFLAERTGGTYSTLKVQPAELEDSGVYFCASSQGPSNTGELFFGEGSRLTVL.

Here the CDR3 reads CASSSLGQGAFRSNQPQYF. The CDR3 bases that were read are TGTGCCAGTAGTTCCTTAGGACAGGGGGCGTTTAGGAGCAATCAGCCG. The J gene is TRBJ2-3, the V gene TRBV19, with TRBD1 matching 11 bases. The read terminates 3 residues before the CDR3 end, so the remaining end is supplied by the germline J gene. The CDR3 has 19 amino acids. Germline V lookup: CDR1 LNHDA, CDR2 SQIVND (reference sequence).

As concerns this clone: The read terminates 3 residues ahead of where the CDR3 ends, so the germline J gene completes it. The chain is built from TRBV7-9 and TRBJ2-5; 8 positions match TRBD1. Trimming removed 5 bases from V and 2 bases from J; junction bases left unmatched: 4. This CDR3 spans 14 amino acids. Looked up from germline, CDR1 is SEHNR and CDR2 is FQNEAQ (reference sequence). CDR3 protein: CASSLNRGQETQYF. Incomplete CDR3 DNA: TGTGCCAGCAGCCTAAACAGGGGGCAAGAGACC.

For this clone: The sequence runs out 3 residues before the end of the CDR3; the remainder is reconstructed from the germline J gene. This chain connects TRBV2 to TRBJ2-2, with D perhaps TRBD1 (7 bases). Trimming pared 6 bases from V and 6 bases from J, leaving 17 bases between. This CDR3 comprises 15 residues. CDR1 SNHLY and CDR2 FYNNEI come from the germline V gene. The CDR3 is CASSFQGGLAGELFF. The sequenced CDR3 bases are TGTGCCAGCAGCTTCCAGGGGGGACTTGCCGGGGAG.

The CDR3: CAIRDGGGVDNEQFF. The part of the CDR3 DNA that was read is TGTGCCATCAGGGATGGAGGGGGAGTAGACAATGAG. V and J are TRBV10-3 and TRBJ2-1; D might be TRBD1 or TRBD2, each matching 6 bases. The sequence runs out 3 residues before the end of the CDR3; the remainder is reconstructed from the germline J gene. Trimming stripped 6 bases from V and 5 bases from J, with 17 bases between. CDR3 length: 15 amino acids. Germline V gene data show CDR1 as ENHRY and CDR2 as SYGVKD.